These 22 T cell receptor beta chains were all obtained from the same sample, sequenced in a study of T cell responses to AZD1222 COVID-19 vaccine. This table comes from immunoSEQ multiplex PCR, and its TCRdb copy is limited to in-frame clones, with some not included. The table lists 20,000 to 30,000 clones, around 87% of them singletons. The sequences come from peripheral blood, collected 28 days after the second AZD1222 dose. Receptors were obtained from an adult who received the AZD1222 COVID-19 vaccine.

The V and J genes are TRBV18 and TRBJ2-7; TRBD2 matches at 10 bases. The length of the CDR3 is 15 residues. After removal of 6 bases from V and 3 bases from J, the junction contained 8 bases not matched to a gene. Germline V gene data show CDR1 as KGHSH and CDR2 as LQKENI. In DNA, the CDR3 is TGTGCCAGCTCTACCGAGACTAGCGGGCTCTACGAGCAGTACTTC. This codes for CASSTETSGLYEQYF.

The chain links TRBV24-1 to TRBJ2-7, with TRBD2 identical over 7 bases. After removal of 2 bases from V and 13 bases from J, the junction contained 7 bases not matched to a gene. Germline CDR1 is KGHDR and CDR2 is SFDVKD. The CDR3 covers 12 residues. The CDR3, as DNA: TGTGCCACCAGTGATTCCCCCGGGACTATCTACTTC. It codes for CATSDSPGTIYF.

This sequence joins TRBV5-1 and TRBJ1-1; 8 bases fit TRBD1. This CDR3 is built from 13 residues. CDR1 SGHRS and CDR2 YFSETQ come from the germline V gene. With 7 bases clipped from V and 5 bases from J, the junction kept 7 bases outside the gene matches. The CDR3 DNA is TGCGCCAGCCAACAGGGGGTACGGACTGAAGCTTTCTTT. Translated, it gives CASQQGVRTEAFF.

The chain couples TRBV7-3 to TRBJ1-4; 7 bases agree with TRBD1. CDR3 length: 15 amino acids. CDR1 and CDR2 from the germline V gene are SGHTA and FQGTGA. Trimming at V came to 5 bases and at J to 3 bases, leaving 6 bases not matched to a gene. CDR3 protein: CASSALGQPNEKLFF. CDR3 in DNA: TGTGCCAGCAGCGCCCTGGGACAGCCTAATGAAAAACTGTTTTTT.

The CDR3 coding sequence is TGCGCCAGCAGCTTGGCTGCGAACACTGAAGCTTTCTTT. It yields the protein CASSLAANTEAFF. J is TRBJ1-1 and V is TRBV5-1; unclear D gene. V lost 0 bases to trimming and J lost 1 base, with 4 bases between them. Germline V CDR1 and CDR2: SGHRS, YFSETQ. CDR3 length: 13 amino acids. Full variable domain (outside the CDR3, taken from reference TRBV5-1 and TRBJ1-1): KAGVTQTPRYLIKTRGQQVTLSCSPISGHRSVSWYQQTPGQGLQFLFEYFSETQRNKGNFPGRFSGRQFSNSRSEMNVSTLELGDSALYLCASSLAANTEAFFGQGTRLTVV.

The chain joins TRBV10-3 to TRBJ2-5, with 7 bases matching TRBD2. CDR3 size: 14 residues. Germline V gene lookup returns CDR1 ENHRY and CDR2 SYGVKD. Losses at the gene ends were 3 bases for V and 6 bases for J; bases not matched to a gene: 7. The DNA for the CDR3 is TGTGCCATCAGTGAAGCGGGGCTAGTAAAGACCCAGTACTTC. Protein product: CAISEAGLVKTQYF.

The chain recombines TRBV4-2 with TRBJ2-7; the D gene is possibly TRBD2 (6 bases). CDR1 is LGHNA, CDR2 YNFKEQ, per germline. The V end was cut by 5 bases, the J end by 3 bases, with 14 bases between. The CDR3 spans 14 residues. The CDR3 nucleotides are TGTGCCAGCAGCTCGAGGGGACTCAACTACGAGCAGTACTTC. Residues: CASSSRGLNYEQYF.

The gene calls are TRBV6-2 or TRBV6-3 and TRBJ1-6, with D possibly being TRBD1 (5 bases). The CDR3 covers 15 residues. V was clipped by 5 bases and J by 9 bases, with 17 bases between them. In germline, CDR1 is MNHEY, CDR2 SVGEGT. The CDR3 DNA sequence: TGTGCCAGCAGTCGAGAGGGCAATGGGGCTTCACCCCTCCACTTT. This codes for CASSREGNGASPLHF.

Details on this clone: Compared with germline, one end of the junction differs, possibly owing to a read error. The V gene is TRBV6-1, the J gene TRBJ1-5; a possible D gene is TRBD1 (6 bases). CDR3 length: 15 amino acids. Per germline, CDR1 MNHNS and CDR2 SASEGT. CDR3 bases: TGTGCCAGCAGGGAAGGACAGATTAGCAATCAGCCCCAGCATTTT. Its translation: CASREGQISNQPQHF.

The V and J genes are TRBV3-1 (or the pseudogene TRBV3-2) and TRBJ2-7, with TRBD2 identical over 8 bases. The CDR3 is 14 residues long. Germline values: CDR1 LGHDT, CDR2 YNNKEL (reference sequence). With 1 base clipped from V and 6 bases from J, the junction kept 5 bases outside the gene matches. The CDR3 DNA reads TGTGCCAGCAGCCAAGCGTCGGGGGGGATCGAGCAGTACTTC. Its protein is CASSQASGGIEQYF.

The chain carries TRBV18 and TRBJ1-4; D not certain. CDR1 is KGHSH, CDR2 LQKENI, per germline. V lost 5 bases and J lost 5, with 9 bases in between. The CDR3 has 13 residues. The CDR3 loop is CASSIGENEKLFF. The CDR3 region has the DNA TGTGCCAGCTCAATTGGGGAGAATGAAAAACTGTTTTTT. The full variable domain, with the rest looked up from reference TRBV18 and TRBJ1-4, is NAGVMQNPRHLVRRRGQEARLRCSPMKGHSHVYWYRQLPEEGLKFMVYLQKENIIDESGMPKERFSAEFPKEGPSILRIQQVVRGDSAAYFCASSIGENEKLFFGSGTQLSVL.

The rearrangement joins TRBV23-1 to TRBJ1-5; D is uncertain. TRBV23-1 is marked as an open reading frame, function uncertain. There are 20 residues in the CDR3. V dropped 0 bases and J dropped 2 bases, with 23 bases sitting between them. The CDR3, as DNA: TGCGCCAGCAGTCAATCCCTGAGGCCGCCGCAGCTATATTGCAATCAGCCCCAGCATTTT. Protein: CASSQSLRPPQLYCNQPQHF.

This sequence joins TRBV11-2 and TRBJ1-5; 10 bases align to TRBD1. The trim removed 4 bases at V and 5 bases at J, leaving 5 bases unmatched. The length of the CDR3 is 15 residues. Germline CDR1 is SGHAT and CDR2 is FQNNGV. The CDR3 loop is CASSSAGQGHQPQHF. Written as DNA, the CDR3 is TGTGCCAGCAGCTCAGCGGGACAGGGGCATCAGCCCCAGCATTTT.

This clone was picked up one time. The genes are TRBV29-1 and TRBJ2-1, with no clear D. Germline CDR1 SQVTM, CDR2 ANQGSEA. The CDR3 spans 13 residues. V lost 7 bases, J lost 5 bases, and 15 bases lay in between. The chain's CDR3 is CSARDLQHNEQFF. Here the CDR3 DNA reads TGCAGCGCTAGGGATCTACAGCACAATGAGCAGTTCTTC.

This clone was seen only once. The gene calls are TRBV18 and TRBJ2-1; no clear D gene. V lost 3 bases to trimming and J lost 0 bases, with 6 bases between them. The CDR3 contains 14 residues. Germline V lookup: CDR1 KGHSH, CDR2 LQKENI. CDR3 in amino acids: CASSPSSSYNEQFF. The CDR3 region has the DNA TGTGCCAGCTCACCGTCGTCCTCCTACAATGAGCAGTTCTTC. The full variable domain, its missing parts supplied by reference TRBV18 and TRBJ2-1, is NAGVMQNPRHLVRRRGQEARLRCSPMKGHSHVYWYRQLPEEGLKFMVYLQKENIIDESGMPKERFSAEFPKEGPSILRIQQVVRGDSAAYFCASSPSSSYNEQFFGPGTRLTVL.

V and J are TRBV5-1 and TRBJ2-3; no clear D. This CDR3 spans 17 amino acids. Trimming removed 0 bases from V and 2 bases from J, with 16 bases in between. Per the germline V gene, CDR1 is SGHRS and CDR2 is YFSETQ. CDR3: CASSLVPQQTSTDTQYF. The CDR3, as DNA: TGCGCCAGCAGCTTGGTCCCTCAACAGACCTCCACAGATACGCAGTATTTT.

J is TRBJ1-4 and V is TRBV18; TRBD1 matches 8 bases. With 3 bases clipped from V and 0 bases from J, the junction kept 6 bases outside the gene matches. This CDR3 has 17 residues. Germline V gene data show CDR1 as KGHSH and CDR2 as LQKENI. The CDR3 loop is CASSPSRGPTTNEKLFF. In nucleotides, the CDR3 is TGTGCCAGCTCACCCTCCAGGGGGCCGACAACTAATGAAAAACTGTTTTTT.

The J gene is TRBJ1-2, the V gene TRBV28; D remains unclear. The CDR3 consists of 13 residues. The germline V gene has CDR1 MDHEN and CDR2 SYDVKM. The V gene lost 2 bases and the J gene lost 3 bases, with 7 bases spanning the gap. As DNA, the CDR3 is TGTGCCAGCAGTTTACCCTCCTACTATGGCTACACCTTC. As protein: CASSLPSYYGYTF.

The CDR3 loop is CASSFAGAGIGELFF. As DNA, the CDR3 is TGTGCCAGCAGCTTTGCGGGAGCGGGTATCGGGGAGCTGTTTTTT. This rearrangement joins TRBV7-3 to TRBJ2-2, with TRBD2 matching over 7 bases. V shed 3 bases and J 7 bases; nucleotides not matched to a gene: 8. CDR3 size: 15 residues. Germline CDR1 is SGHTA and CDR2 is FQGTGA. Filled out from reference TRBV7-3 and TRBJ2-2, the complete variable domain reads GAGVSQTPSNKVTEKGKYVELRCDPISGHTALYWYRQSLGQGPEFLIYFQGTGAADDSGLPNDRFFAVRPEGSVSTLKIQRTERGDSAVYLCASSFAGAGIGELFFGEGSRLTVL.

The chain uses TRBV6-1 and TRBJ1-1; the D gene is possibly TRBD1 (6 bases). V dropped 1 base and J dropped 10 bases, with 16 bases sitting between them. From germline, CDR1 is MNHNS and CDR2 SASEGT. CDR3 length equals 14 residues. In DNA, the CDR3 is TGTGCCAGCAGTGAAGGGATGGGGGGCCGCGGAGCTTTCTTT. Its translation: CASSEGMGGRGAFF.

The rearrangement links TRBV29-1 to TRBJ2-7; possibly TRBD1 for D (5 bases). CDR3 length: 12 amino acids. The V gene's germline CDR1 is SQVTM and CDR2 ANQGSEA. The V gene lost 4 bases and the J gene lost 2 bases, with 9 bases spanning the gap. CDR3 protein: CSVADRPYEQYF. The CDR3, as DNA: TGCAGCGTTGCCGACAGACCCTACGAGCAGTACTTC.

The gene calls are TRBV5-1 and TRBJ2-1; 11 bases agree with TRBD2. The V gene's germline CDR1 is SGHRS and CDR2 YFSETQ. After removal of 4 bases from V and 8 bases from J, the junction contained 8 bases not matched to a gene. The CDR3 covers 15 residues. The CDR3 nucleotides are TGCGCCAGCAGCCTGGGACTAGCGGAGGGGGATGAGCAGTTCTTC. This codes for CASSLGLAEGDEQFF.